This passage covers 30 T cell receptor beta chains from one sample sequenced in a study of CD8+ T cells in alopecia areata. Extracted RNA was reverse transcribed into cDNA, the sequencing template. Repertoires were generated with immunoSEQ multiplex PCR, while TCRdb's copy carries only in-frame clones and drops some. The sample contains 200,000 to 250,000 clones, around 66% of which appear only once. The treatment here: oral pan-JAK inhibitor, 5-10 mg twice daily. Material: CD4+ T cells sorted from blood, obtained at roughly week 45, from a patient treated with tofacitinib. These receptor sequences come from a human donor with alopecia areata.

The gene calls are TRBV14 and TRBJ1-4, with 7 positions matching TRBD1. The germline V gene has CDR1 SGHDN and CDR2 FVKESK. The CDR3 runs to 15 residues. Germline trimming cut 3 bases from V and 4 bases from J; bases unmatched to any gene: 5. CDR3: CASSHGTAFNEKLFF. CDR3 in DNA: TGTGCCAGCAGCCACGGGACAGCCTTTAATGAAAAACTGTTTTTT.

The genes are TRBV6-4 and TRBJ2-1; tentatively, D is TRBD2 (6 bases). Trimming pared 6 bases from V and 8 bases from J, leaving 20 bases between. CDR1 and CDR2 from the germline V gene are MRHNA and SNTAGT. The CDR3 contains 15 residues. The CDR3 region is CASSPQSTRGDEQFF. The CDR3 coding sequence is TGTGCCAGCAGCCCTCAATCGACTAGAGGGGATGAGCAGTTCTTC.

The CDR3 loop is CASSLAGISNQPQHF. CDR3 bases: TGCGCCAGCAGCTTGGCTGGGATCAGCAATCAGCCCCAGCATTTT. This chain links TRBV5-1 with TRBJ1-5, with D unresolved. Germline V gene lookup returns CDR1 SGHRS and CDR2 YFSETQ. V was clipped by 0 bases and J by 1 base, with 8 bases between them. This CDR3 contains 15 residues.

In its sample, this clone was seen a few times. The chain employs TRBV29-1 and TRBJ2-1; 8 bases agree with TRBD2. The trim removed 7 bases at V and 4 bases at J, leaving 9 bases unmatched. CDR1 and CDR2 (germline): SQVTM, ANQGSEA. CDR3 length: 14 residues. This chain's CDR3 is CSEGVGGVYNEQFF. CDR3 sequence (DNA): TGCAGCGAAGGGGTCGGGGGGGTTTACAATGAGCAGTTCTTC.

The chain uses TRBV14 and TRBJ1-2; D uncertain. Trimming stripped 1 base from V and 3 bases from J, with 9 bases between. Germline V gene sequence: CDR1 SGHDN, CDR2 FVKESK. The CDR3 length is 14 residues. The CDR3 nucleotides are TGTGCCAGCAGCCAAGTCGGGAACTACTATGGCTACACCTTC. Translation: CASSQVGNYYGYTF.

This clone was found a few times. The chain joins TRBV7-3 to TRBJ2-1; D possibly corresponds to TRBD1 (6 bases). V lost 4 bases and J 6 bases, leaving 13 bases between the germline ends. Germline V gene lookup returns CDR1 SGHTA and CDR2 FQGTGA. The CDR3 has 14 residues. CDR3 coding DNA: TGTGCCAGCAGCTCCTACGGGGACATCAATGAGCAGTTCTTC. Translated: CASSSYGDINEQFF.

The chain employs TRBV2 and TRBJ2-1; no definite D call. V gave up 8 bases and J gave up 2 bases, with 13 bases separating them. Germline V gives CDR1 SNHLY, CDR2 FYNNEI. CDR3 size: 14 residues. The CDR3: CASSPPRTYNEQFF. CDR3 DNA: TGTGCCAGCTCCCCTCCGAGGACCTACAATGAGCAGTTCTTC.

Only a few counts were recorded for this clone. The chain uses TRBV29-1 and TRBJ1-2; D gene ambiguous. The CDR3 has 13 amino acids. Germline CDR1 SQVTM, CDR2 ANQGSEA. Trimming left V 4 bases short and J 4 bases short, with 13 bases between. This CDR3 reads CSVGELEGYGYTF. The CDR3 nucleotides read TGCAGCGTTGGCGAGCTCGAAGGCTATGGCTACACCTTC.

This clone appeared a few times. The genes are TRBV7-2 and TRBJ2-1, with D possibly TRBD1 on 6 matching bases. The ends were cut back, 5 bases at V and 9 bases at J, with 23 bases in the middle. The CDR3 covers 16 residues. Germline assignment: CDR1 SGHTA and CDR2 FQGNSA. Here the CDR3 reads CASSRRGARGMGEQFF. The DNA of the CDR3 is TGTGCCAGCAGCCGTCGAGGGGCCAGGGGCATGGGTGAGCAGTTCTTC.

The count of this clone is one. This chain uses TRBV19 with TRBJ1-5; TRBD1 matches 8 bases. J was trimmed by 8 bases and V by 0 bases; bases with no gene match: 6. This CDR3 has 15 amino acids. Germline V lookup: CDR1 LNHDA, CDR2 SQIVND (reference sequence). The CDR3 spells CASSIDSTGVEPQHF. CDR3 in DNA: TGTGCCAGTAGTATAGACTCGACAGGGGTGGAGCCCCAGCATTTT.

This clone appeared a single time. V is TRBV25-1 and J is TRBJ1-2, with D perhaps TRBD1 (6 bases). Germline loops: CDR1 MGHDK, CDR2 SYGVNS. This CDR3 contains 15 residues. The V gene lost 2 bases and the J gene lost 4 bases, with 14 bases spanning the gap. CDR3: CASSERGGPSYGYTF. In DNA form, the CDR3 reads TGTGCCAGCAGTGAACGGGGGGGCCCTAGCTATGGCTACACCTTC.

The chain employs TRBV7-8 and TRBJ1-6; the match to TRBD1 covers 11 bases. V was pared by 1 base and J by 14 bases, with 10 bases of the junction left unmatched. Per the germline V gene, CDR1 is SGHVS and CDR2 is FQNEAQ. CDR3 length: 16 amino acids. The CDR3 sequence is CASSLGGQGEVRALHF. The CDR3 DNA reads TGTGCCAGCAGCTTAGGGGGACAGGGGGAAGTCAGGGCCCTCCACTTT.

This chain links TRBV20-1 with TRBJ2-1; D perhaps matches TRBD1 (5 bases). Germline CDR1 DFQATT, CDR2 SNEGSKA (reference sequence). The CDR3 extends over 11 amino acids. V lost 8 bases and J lost 6, with 11 bases in between. This CDR3 reads CSLVRVNEQFF. The CDR3 nucleotides read TGCAGTCTGGTCAGGGTCAATGAGCAGTTCTTC.

This clone appeared many times. This chain joins TRBV4-1 and TRBJ1-1; D not resolved. The V and J ends lost 1 base and 3 bases respectively, with 15 bases between them. This CDR3 is built from 16 residues. Germline V lookup: CDR1 MGHRA, CDR2 YSYEKL. The CDR3 sequence: CASSQVDLTWYTEAFF. CDR3 in DNA: TGCGCCAGCAGCCAAGTGGACCTTACCTGGTACACTGAAGCTTTCTTT.

In DNA, the CDR3 is TGCAGCGTTGATCGGCTAGCGGGGGCGCATACCCTGACAGATACGCAGTATTTT. Protein sequence: CSVDRLAGAHTLTDTQYF. V usage is TRBV29-1 and J usage is TRBJ2-3, with 10 bases fitting TRBD2. The CDR3 runs 18 residues. The germline gives CDR1 SQVTM, CDR2 ANQGSEA. V shed 3 bases, J shed 3 bases, and the junction held 15 bases outside the gene matches.

The chain carries TRBV6-6 and TRBJ1-2; no reliable D call. This CDR3 region has 12 residues. Trimming stripped 0 bases from V and 7 bases from J, with 6 bases between. Germline V gene data show CDR1 as MNHNY and CDR2 as SVGAGI (reference sequence). In DNA, the CDR3 is TGTGCCAGCAGTTACTCGACGGGTGGCTACACCTTC. It yields the protein CASSYSTGGYTF.

The sample holds a few counts of this clone. Here the CDR3 DNA reads TGCAGCGTCTCCGGGACAGTCGGGCCAGATACGCAGTATTTT. Protein: CSVSGTVGPDTQYF. The rearrangement links TRBV29-1 to TRBJ2-3, with 7 bases fitting TRBD1. CDR3 length: 14 residues. Germline assignment: CDR1 SQVTM and CDR2 ANQGSEA. The junction had 10 bases not matched to a gene; V was cut back by 6 bases and J by 4 bases.

This clone has more than one count but fewer than ten. This chain uses TRBV2 with TRBJ2-4; D remains ambiguous. This CDR3 is 15 amino acids long. Trimming removed 8 bases at V and 0 bases at J, with 14 bases between. Germline CDR1 reads SNHLY; CDR2 reads FYNNEI. The CDR3 nucleotides are TGTGCCAGCTATACACTGACACTAGCCAAAAACATTCAGTACTTC. Protein: CASYTLTLAKNIQYF.

V and J are TRBV30 and TRBJ1-5; 9 bases match TRBD1. Germline assignment: CDR1 GTSNPN and CDR2 SVGIG (reference sequence). CDR3 length: 16 amino acids. Trimming removed 0 bases from V and 6 bases from J; junction bases left unmatched: 9. CDR3 sequence (DNA): TGTGCCTGGAGTGTACACGGGACAGGGTTAGGTCAGCCCCAGCATTTT. It is translated as CAWSVHGTGLGQPQHF.

The chain is built from TRBV30 and TRBJ2-5; D uncertain. This CDR3 is built from 12 residues. Between the trimmed V and J ends, which lost 0 bases and 2 bases, there was a span of 4 bases. The germline V gene has CDR1 GTSNPN and CDR2 SVGIG (reference sequence). The chain's CDR3 is CAWSVLQETQYF. In DNA form, the CDR3 reads TGTGCCTGGAGTGTACTTCAAGAGACCCAGTACTTC.

The genes are TRBV30 and TRBJ1-5; D is undetermined. CDR3 length: 14 amino acids. Germline CDR1 is GTSNPN and CDR2 is SVGIG (reference sequence). With 2 bases removed from V and 6 bases from J, the gap between germline ends came to 14 bases. The chain's CDR3 is CAWSPGVSFQPQHF. As DNA, the CDR3 is TGTGCCTGGAGTCCCGGGGTGTCCTTTCAGCCCCAGCATTTT.

The rearrangement joins TRBV7-2 to TRBJ1-5; no firm D call. Germline V gives CDR1 SGHTA, CDR2 FQGNSA. This CDR3 contains 14 residues. Trimming took 0 bases from V and 1 from J, leaving 4 bases between them. CDR3: CASSLAYSNQPQHF. Written as DNA, the CDR3 is TGTGCCAGCAGCTTAGCATACAGCAATCAGCCCCAGCATTTT. The full variable domain, in which reference TRBV7-2 and TRBJ1-5 provide the parts outside the CDR3, is GAGVSQSPSNKVTEKGKDVELRCDPISGHTALYWYRQSLGQGLEFLIYFQGNSAPDKSGLPSDRFSAERTGGSVSTLTIQRTQQEDSAVYLCASSLAYSNQPQHFGDGTRLSIL.

This chain connects TRBV5-6 to TRBJ2-1; D is perhaps TRBD1 or TRBD2 (6 bases each). V lost 3 bases, J lost 8 bases, and 12 bases lay in between. The CDR3 has 13 residues. Germline assignment: CDR1 SGHDT and CDR2 YYEEEE. CDR3: CASSWGAEYEQFF. The CDR3 DNA is TGTGCCAGCAGCTGGGGGGCTGAGTATGAGCAGTTCTTC.

J is TRBJ2-7 and V is TRBV30; D gene unclear. The V end was cut by 1 base, the J end by 2 bases, with 12 bases between. The germline gives CDR1 GTSNPN, CDR2 SVGIG (reference sequence). The CDR3 totals 14 residues. The CDR3 loop is CAWSGPRKAYEQYF. CDR3 nucleotides: TGTGCCTGGAGTGGTCCCCGTAAAGCCTACGAGCAGTACTTC. The full variable domain, its missing parts supplied by reference TRBV30 and TRBJ2-7, is SQTIHQWPATLVQPVGSPLSLECTVEGTSNPNLYWYRQAAGRGLQLLFYSVGIGQISSEVPQNLSASRPQDRQFILSSKKLLLSDSGFYLCAWSGPRKAYEQYFGPGTRLTVT.

The chain employs TRBV7-2 and TRBJ2-1; D may be TRBD1 (5 bases). Germline assignment: CDR1 SGHTA and CDR2 FQGNSA. The CDR3 length is 16 residues. Trimming took 5 bases from V and 8 from J, leaving 22 bases between them. CDR3 region: CASSDQGVQGVDEQFF. CDR3 coding DNA: TGTGCCAGCAGCGACCAGGGTGTCCAAGGAGTGGATGAGCAGTTCTTC.

The table lists this clone with a few counts. The chain employs TRBV10-3 and TRBJ2-5, with 7 bases aligning to TRBD1. CDR3 length: 13 residues. V lost 6 bases to trimming and J lost 5 bases; unmatched junction nucleotides: 6. Looked up from germline, CDR1 is ENHRY and CDR2 is SYGVKD. This CDR3 is CAISHDRVETQYF. In nucleotides, the CDR3 is TGTGCCATCAGCCATGACAGGGTCGAGACCCAGTACTTC.

The chain couples TRBV10-3 to TRBJ1-1; TRBD1 agrees at 7 bases. Germline CDR1 ENHRY, CDR2 SYGVKD. The CDR3 extends over 15 amino acids. V dropped 10 bases and J dropped 0; count of bases not matched to a gene: 11. CDR3 nucleotides: TGTGCCACCAGGGACAGACAAACCATGAACACTGAAGCTTTCTTT. Protein product: CATRDRQTMNTEAFF.

The V call is TRBV19, the J call TRBJ1-2, with no clear D. The CDR3 length is 14 residues. CDR1 is LNHDA, CDR2 SQIVND, per germline (reference sequence). The germline V and J ends were trimmed by 5 bases and 1 base, with 11 bases remaining between them. Here the CDR3 reads CASSRYEGNYGYTF. DNA of the CDR3: TGTGCCAGTAGTCGCTACGAGGGTAACTATGGCTACACCTTC.

V usage is TRBV6-5 and J usage is TRBJ2-1; 7 nucleotides match TRBD2. Germline CDR1 and CDR2: MNHEY and SVGAGI. Germline trimming cut 6 bases from V and 1 base from J; bases unmatched to any gene: 3. CDR3 size: 14 residues. The CDR3 sequence: CASRKRGSYNEQFF. CDR3 coding DNA: TGTGCCAGCAGGAAGCGGGGTTCCTACAATGAGCAGTTCTTC.

The chain joins TRBV11-3 to TRBJ2-3; D perhaps matches TRBD2 (5 bases). This CDR3 spans 12 amino acids. CDR1 is SGHNT and CDR2 is YENEEA in the germline V gene. V was cut by 3 bases and J by 7 bases, with 8 bases left in between. The CDR3 loop reads CASSFGLYTQYF. Here the CDR3 DNA reads TGTGCCAGCAGCTTCGGACTTTATACGCAGTATTTT.